This record looks at one T cell receptor beta chain sequence and its context. Cohort allocation depended upon clinical history that participants reported. The record originates from a study of blood T cell repertoires in COVID-19. This CDR3 region has 15 residues. With 4 bases clipped from V and 9 bases from J, the junction kept 11 bases outside the gene matches. Germline CDR1 and CDR2: SGDLS and YYNGEE. Measured with immunoSEQ multiplex PCR; TCRdb has only the in-frame clones, and not every one. Here the sample spans around 20,000 clones, about 91% being singletons. V and J are TRBV9 and TRBJ2-1, with 9 bases lining up with TRBD2. This receptor was obtained from a woman aged 30 to 39 who had recovered from COVID-19. Sequences were obtained from PBMCs or T cells enriched from blood (not recorded which). CDR3 sequence: CASSYAGTSPFEQFF. CDR3 bases: TGTGCCAGCAGCTATGCCGGGACTAGCCCTTTTGAGCAGTTCTTC.